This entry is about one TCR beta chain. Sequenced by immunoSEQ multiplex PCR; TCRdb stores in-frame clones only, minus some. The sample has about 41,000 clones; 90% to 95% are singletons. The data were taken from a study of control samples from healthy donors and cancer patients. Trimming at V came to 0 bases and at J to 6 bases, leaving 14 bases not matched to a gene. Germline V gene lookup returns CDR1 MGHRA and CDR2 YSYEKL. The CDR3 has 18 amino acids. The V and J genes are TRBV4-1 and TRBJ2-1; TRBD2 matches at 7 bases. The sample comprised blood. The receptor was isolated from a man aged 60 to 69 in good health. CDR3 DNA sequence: TGCGCCAGCAGCCAAGATTATATCGGGAGGAGAGGTGGCAATGAGCAGTTCTTC. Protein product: CASSQDYIGRRGGNEQFF.